The next 4 T cell receptor beta chains were all read from a single sample in a study of shared clonotypes between healthy human individuals. Measured with immunoSEQ multiplex PCR; TCRdb has only the in-frame clones, and not every one. This table has about 1 million clones, around four fifths appearing once. The specimen sequenced was memory CD4+ T cells sorted from blood. Subset of the sample: CD45RA-negative fraction. These receptors were obtained from a man aged 18 to 29 in good health.

The gene calls are TRBV15 and TRBJ2-7, with TRBD1 as a possible D gene (5 bases). There are 11 residues in the CDR3. Germline V lookup: CDR1 LNHNV, CDR2 YYDKDF (reference sequence). V was pared by 8 bases and J by 3 bases, with 8 bases between. The CDR3 DNA is TGTGCCACCGGGCAGGGCTACGAGCAGTACTTC. Amino acids: CATGQGYEQYF.

The chain has TRBV25-1 and TRBJ2-1; D call uncertain. Trimming took 1 base from V and 6 from J, leaving 13 bases between them. The CDR3 is made up of 15 amino acids. The germline gives CDR1 MGHDK, CDR2 SYGVNS. The CDR3 region is CASSELGTISNEQFF. The CDR3 region has the DNA TGTGCCAGCAGTGAATTGGGCACAATTAGCAATGAGCAGTTCTTC.

The chain has TRBV28 and TRBJ1-5; D might be TRBD1 (6 bases). The V and J ends lost 6 bases and 2 bases respectively, with 17 bases between them. This CDR3 is 16 amino acids long. Germline V gene sequence: CDR1 MDHEN, CDR2 SYDVKM. The CDR3 DNA sequence: TGTGCCAGCAGCCCAGCGCCTAAGGGGGGCAATCAGCCCCAGCATTTT. Translating it yields CASSPAPKGGNQPQHF.

The chain is built from TRBV2 and TRBJ2-5, with D perhaps matching TRBD2 (5 bases). The germline V gene has CDR1 SNHLY and CDR2 FYNNEI. V lost 4 bases, J lost 9 bases, and 15 bases lay in between. The CDR3 is 13 amino acids. Here the CDR3 reads CASSGAEMPPQYF. CDR3 DNA sequence: TGTGCCAGCAGTGGAGCGGAGATGCCGCCCCAGTACTTC.